This TCR beta chain was captured in a study of blood T cells in healthy people across ages. The study's findings and limits: Any changes in expanded clonotypes were possibly confounded, as donor CMV status remained unknown. Higher diversity, along with more naive CD4+ cells, distinguished long-lived donors from aged donors.

For the second PCR, which ran for about 6 to 12 cycles, a sample-barcoded 5' primer and a J-beta primer mix were used. TCRdb independently ran MiXCR on the 5' RACE reads; one entry per CDR3 protein. Seen here are 1.5 million to 1.9 million distinct CDR3 sequences, about 45% observed once, and the top ten hold around 4%. This clonotype was counted ten times or more. Its antigen is currently unknown. Per sample, a minimum of 6.5 million PBMCs were isolated. The amount of total RNA extracted per sample was at least 5 micrograms. V was clipped by 7 bases and J by 5 bases, with 11 bases between them. This CDR3 is 12 amino acids long.

The sequence derives from a woman between 18 and 30 years old in good health. The chain combines TRBV12-3 or TRBV12-4 with TRBJ1-2; tentatively, D is TRBD1 (6 bases). Specimen: blood. The DNA of the CDR3 is TGTGCCAGCACCTTACAGGGTTATGGCTACACCTTC. Amino acids: CASTLQGYGYTF.